The following is a TCR beta chain sequence with its context. Its antigen is still unknown. This sample was taken from a study of T cell responses to AZD1222 COVID-19 vaccine. General observations from the study: White British ancestry dominated among donors, who included more females, and clonal diversity was possibly underestimated. Once two AZD1222 doses were given, Spike-specific TCR breadth and depth went up. At study baseline, merely a handful of AZD1222 recipients were seropositive. There were repertoire samples only from the period after the peak T cell response.

Sequenced by immunoSEQ multiplex PCR; TCRdb stores in-frame clones only, minus some. The sample has around 140,000 clones; more than 70% are singletons. This sequence was found in an adult who received the AZD1222 COVID-19 vaccine. The starting material was peripheral blood, obtained 28 days after the second AZD1222 dose.

This CDR3 reads CACGGQPTGGTDTQYF. CDR3 nucleotide sequence: TGTGCCTGCGGGGGACAGCCGACCGGGGGCACAGATACGCAGTATTTT. This chain connects TRBV27 to TRBJ2-3; tentatively, D is TRBD1 or TRBD2 (7 bases each). The V gene lost 11 bases and the J gene lost 1 base, with 22 bases spanning the gap. Germline CDR1 reads MNHEY; CDR2 reads SMNVEV (reference sequence). The CDR3 has 16 amino acids.